This TCR beta chain was observed in a study of blood T cell repertoires in COVID-19 (dated by TCRdb to 2018 to 2021). Background on the whole study: Samples covering the acute and convalescent phases of COVID-19 were provided by collaborators in the United States, Italy and Spain. The repertoires were made available in a free public database intended to serve as a resource for research on the immune response to SARS-CoV-2. The material from the prospective study consisted of cDNA or gDNA derived from T cells, B-cell-depleted T cells, or PBMCs. Subjects who had been exposed to COVID-19, were actively infected with it, or had recovered from it provided the deeply sampled blood TCRbeta repertoires that made up the dataset. HLA class I and class II types, where available, came from metadata supplied by the sample provider rather than from assay-based typing. Samples were obtained from the ongoing ImmuneRACE study (first 160 participants) and from approximately 1,200 subjects provided by 6 global collaborators. Sample metadata almost always included a de-identified subject ID, COVID-19 status, age in years and sex. The full study reports these points: The amount of clinical and demographic metadata varied by source and participant and was provided uncurated.

As encoded in the germline V gene, CDR1 is MGHDK while CDR2 is SYGVNS. CDR3 length: 16 amino acids, cysteine to phenylalanine. This entry keeps only the CDR3 DNA: 48 bases, framed from base 1. Trimming costs V 1 base and J 6 bases, and their ends lie 15 bases apart. Enrolling through a virtual design, the prospective study's participants ranged in age from roughly 18 to 95 years and lived across 24 United States geographic areas. In the prospective study, participants were assigned to cohorts based on the clinical history participants reported in a screening survey and a study questionnaire. In the prospective study, whole blood, serum and a nasopharyngeal or oropharyngeal swab were collected from each participant by mobile phlebotomists. Participants in the prospective study had the option to provide additional blood draws and questionnaires over a 2-month period. Blood samples from the prospective study were shipped frozen or at room temperature prior to DNA extraction.

TCRbeta CDR3 regions were amplified from genomic DNA by means of the immunoSEQ Assay, a bias-controlled multiplex PCR. From the authors' description of their analysis: The number of nucleated cells in each sample was estimated from the amplification of reference gene primers within the assay. To quantify the absolute abundance of each unique TCRbeta CDR3 rearrangement, sequence reads were collapsed and filtered. For each sample, productive Simpson clonality was calculated as the square root of Simpson's diversity index over productive rearrangements. The table comes from immuneACCESS by way of TCRdb, which keeps in-frame sequences with V and J called. Part of the clones is missing from these tables; in studies checked, under half for an unresolved V gene and the rest for unknown reasons. V and J calls and clone size follow that table, whereas D and trimming were derived from the DNA. This sample is represented by around 78,000 clones; approximately 90% of them were singletons. Jointly, the top ten make up 0.95% to 1.5% of the sample.

With regard to this clone: Its antigen specificity is not known. Per-base qualities were not stored, and no clone one base away is much larger.

The chain was built from TRBV25-1 and TRBJ1-4; a confident D gene designation cannot be given. What was sequenced was PBMCs or T cells enriched from blood (not recorded which). The receptor was derived from a woman in her fifties or sixties with acute COVID-19. The DNA sequence reads TGTGCCAGCAGTGAATCTTTGTCGGTTGAGGATGAAAAACTGTTTTTT. The encoded protein is CASSESLSVEDEKLFF. This CDR3, with the reference TRBV25-1 and TRBJ1-4 proteins standing in past its ends, gives the full variable domain EADIYQTPRYLVIGTGKKITLECSQTMGHDKMYWYQQDPGMELHLIHYSYGVNSTEKGDLSSESTVSRIRTEHFPLTLESARPSHTSQYLCASSESLSVEDEKLFFGSGTQLSVL.